The present entry profiles one TCR beta chain with its context. Its specificity is unknown. PCR involved 60 Vbeta and 13 Jbeta primers. The data were produced by immunoSEQ multiplex PCR, yet TCRdb's version contains in-frame clones alone and is incomplete. The top ten clones hold roughly 4.5% of a sample with about 120,000 clones, 60% to 80% of them seen once. The sample originates from a study of cytomegalovirus exposure and HLA in healthy donors. The CDR3 loop spans 14 amino acids. Study conclusions and caveats: The study listed 164 cytomegalovirus-associated TCR beta chains.

The sequenced material came from PBMCs. The clonotype comes from a man in his fifties in good health and CMV-seropositive. This chain links TRBV21-1 with TRBJ1-1. TRBV21-1 constitutes a pseudogene. The CDR3 DNA follows: TGTGCCAGCAGCAAAGACGATAGGAACACTGAAGCTTTCTTT. It yields the protein CASSKDDRNTEAFF.